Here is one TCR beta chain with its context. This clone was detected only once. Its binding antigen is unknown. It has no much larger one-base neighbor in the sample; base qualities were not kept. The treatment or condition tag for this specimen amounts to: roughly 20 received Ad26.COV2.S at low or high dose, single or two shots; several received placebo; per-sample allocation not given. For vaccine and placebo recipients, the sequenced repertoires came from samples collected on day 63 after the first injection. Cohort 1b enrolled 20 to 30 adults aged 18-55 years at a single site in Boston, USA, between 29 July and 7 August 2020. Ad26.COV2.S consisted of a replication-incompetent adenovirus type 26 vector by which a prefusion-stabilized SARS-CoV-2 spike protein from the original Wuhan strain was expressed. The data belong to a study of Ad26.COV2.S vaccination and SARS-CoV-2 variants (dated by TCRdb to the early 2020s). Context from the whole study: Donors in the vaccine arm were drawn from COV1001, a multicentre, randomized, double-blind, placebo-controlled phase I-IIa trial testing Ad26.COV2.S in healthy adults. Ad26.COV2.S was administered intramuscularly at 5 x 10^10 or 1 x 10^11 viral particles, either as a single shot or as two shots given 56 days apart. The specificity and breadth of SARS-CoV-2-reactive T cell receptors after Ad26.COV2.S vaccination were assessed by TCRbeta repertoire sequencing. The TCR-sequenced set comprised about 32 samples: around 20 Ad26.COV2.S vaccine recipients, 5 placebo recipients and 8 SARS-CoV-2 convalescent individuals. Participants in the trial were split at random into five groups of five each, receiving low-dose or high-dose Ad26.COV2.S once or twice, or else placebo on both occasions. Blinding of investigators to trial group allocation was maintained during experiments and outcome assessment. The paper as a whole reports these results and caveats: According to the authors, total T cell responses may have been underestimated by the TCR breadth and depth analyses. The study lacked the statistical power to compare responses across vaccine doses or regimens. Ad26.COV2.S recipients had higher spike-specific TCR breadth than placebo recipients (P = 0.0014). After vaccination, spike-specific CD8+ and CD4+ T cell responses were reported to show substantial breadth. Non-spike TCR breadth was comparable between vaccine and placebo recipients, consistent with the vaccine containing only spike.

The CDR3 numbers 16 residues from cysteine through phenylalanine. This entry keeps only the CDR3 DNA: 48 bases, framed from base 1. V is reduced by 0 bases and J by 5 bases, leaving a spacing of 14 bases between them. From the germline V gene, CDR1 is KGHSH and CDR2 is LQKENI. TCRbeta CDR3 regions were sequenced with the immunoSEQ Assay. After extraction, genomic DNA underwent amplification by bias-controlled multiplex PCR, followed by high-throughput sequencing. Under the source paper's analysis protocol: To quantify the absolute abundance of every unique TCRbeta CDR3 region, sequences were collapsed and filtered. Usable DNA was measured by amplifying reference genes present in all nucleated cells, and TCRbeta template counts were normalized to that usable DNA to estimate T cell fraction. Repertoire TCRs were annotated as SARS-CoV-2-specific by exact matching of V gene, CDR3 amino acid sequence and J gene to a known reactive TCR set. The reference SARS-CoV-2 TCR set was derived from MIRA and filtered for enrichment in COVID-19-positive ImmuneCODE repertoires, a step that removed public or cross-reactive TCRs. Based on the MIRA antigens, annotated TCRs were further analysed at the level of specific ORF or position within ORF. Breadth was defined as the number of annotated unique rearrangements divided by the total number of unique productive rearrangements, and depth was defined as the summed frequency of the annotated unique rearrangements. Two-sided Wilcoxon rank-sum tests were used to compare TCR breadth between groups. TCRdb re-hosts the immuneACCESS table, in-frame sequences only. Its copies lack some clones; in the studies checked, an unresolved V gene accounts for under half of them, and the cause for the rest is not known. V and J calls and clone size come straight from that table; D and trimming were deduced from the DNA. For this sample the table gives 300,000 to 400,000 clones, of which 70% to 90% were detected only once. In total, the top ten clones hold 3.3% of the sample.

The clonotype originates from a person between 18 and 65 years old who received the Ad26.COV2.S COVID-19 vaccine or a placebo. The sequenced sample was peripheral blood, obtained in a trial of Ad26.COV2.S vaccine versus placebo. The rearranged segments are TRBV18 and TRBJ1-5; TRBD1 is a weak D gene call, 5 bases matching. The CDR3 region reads CASSPPSSGGDQPQHF. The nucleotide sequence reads TGTGCCAGCTCACCACCGTCTTCTGGGGGTGATCAGCCCCAGCATTTT. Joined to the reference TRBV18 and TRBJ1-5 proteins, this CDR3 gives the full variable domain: NAGVMQNPRHLVRRRGQEARLRCSPMKGHSHVYWYRQLPEEGLKFMVYLQKENIIDESGMPKERFSAEFPKEGPSILRIQQVVRGDSAAYFCASSPPSSGGDQPQHFGDGTRLSIL.